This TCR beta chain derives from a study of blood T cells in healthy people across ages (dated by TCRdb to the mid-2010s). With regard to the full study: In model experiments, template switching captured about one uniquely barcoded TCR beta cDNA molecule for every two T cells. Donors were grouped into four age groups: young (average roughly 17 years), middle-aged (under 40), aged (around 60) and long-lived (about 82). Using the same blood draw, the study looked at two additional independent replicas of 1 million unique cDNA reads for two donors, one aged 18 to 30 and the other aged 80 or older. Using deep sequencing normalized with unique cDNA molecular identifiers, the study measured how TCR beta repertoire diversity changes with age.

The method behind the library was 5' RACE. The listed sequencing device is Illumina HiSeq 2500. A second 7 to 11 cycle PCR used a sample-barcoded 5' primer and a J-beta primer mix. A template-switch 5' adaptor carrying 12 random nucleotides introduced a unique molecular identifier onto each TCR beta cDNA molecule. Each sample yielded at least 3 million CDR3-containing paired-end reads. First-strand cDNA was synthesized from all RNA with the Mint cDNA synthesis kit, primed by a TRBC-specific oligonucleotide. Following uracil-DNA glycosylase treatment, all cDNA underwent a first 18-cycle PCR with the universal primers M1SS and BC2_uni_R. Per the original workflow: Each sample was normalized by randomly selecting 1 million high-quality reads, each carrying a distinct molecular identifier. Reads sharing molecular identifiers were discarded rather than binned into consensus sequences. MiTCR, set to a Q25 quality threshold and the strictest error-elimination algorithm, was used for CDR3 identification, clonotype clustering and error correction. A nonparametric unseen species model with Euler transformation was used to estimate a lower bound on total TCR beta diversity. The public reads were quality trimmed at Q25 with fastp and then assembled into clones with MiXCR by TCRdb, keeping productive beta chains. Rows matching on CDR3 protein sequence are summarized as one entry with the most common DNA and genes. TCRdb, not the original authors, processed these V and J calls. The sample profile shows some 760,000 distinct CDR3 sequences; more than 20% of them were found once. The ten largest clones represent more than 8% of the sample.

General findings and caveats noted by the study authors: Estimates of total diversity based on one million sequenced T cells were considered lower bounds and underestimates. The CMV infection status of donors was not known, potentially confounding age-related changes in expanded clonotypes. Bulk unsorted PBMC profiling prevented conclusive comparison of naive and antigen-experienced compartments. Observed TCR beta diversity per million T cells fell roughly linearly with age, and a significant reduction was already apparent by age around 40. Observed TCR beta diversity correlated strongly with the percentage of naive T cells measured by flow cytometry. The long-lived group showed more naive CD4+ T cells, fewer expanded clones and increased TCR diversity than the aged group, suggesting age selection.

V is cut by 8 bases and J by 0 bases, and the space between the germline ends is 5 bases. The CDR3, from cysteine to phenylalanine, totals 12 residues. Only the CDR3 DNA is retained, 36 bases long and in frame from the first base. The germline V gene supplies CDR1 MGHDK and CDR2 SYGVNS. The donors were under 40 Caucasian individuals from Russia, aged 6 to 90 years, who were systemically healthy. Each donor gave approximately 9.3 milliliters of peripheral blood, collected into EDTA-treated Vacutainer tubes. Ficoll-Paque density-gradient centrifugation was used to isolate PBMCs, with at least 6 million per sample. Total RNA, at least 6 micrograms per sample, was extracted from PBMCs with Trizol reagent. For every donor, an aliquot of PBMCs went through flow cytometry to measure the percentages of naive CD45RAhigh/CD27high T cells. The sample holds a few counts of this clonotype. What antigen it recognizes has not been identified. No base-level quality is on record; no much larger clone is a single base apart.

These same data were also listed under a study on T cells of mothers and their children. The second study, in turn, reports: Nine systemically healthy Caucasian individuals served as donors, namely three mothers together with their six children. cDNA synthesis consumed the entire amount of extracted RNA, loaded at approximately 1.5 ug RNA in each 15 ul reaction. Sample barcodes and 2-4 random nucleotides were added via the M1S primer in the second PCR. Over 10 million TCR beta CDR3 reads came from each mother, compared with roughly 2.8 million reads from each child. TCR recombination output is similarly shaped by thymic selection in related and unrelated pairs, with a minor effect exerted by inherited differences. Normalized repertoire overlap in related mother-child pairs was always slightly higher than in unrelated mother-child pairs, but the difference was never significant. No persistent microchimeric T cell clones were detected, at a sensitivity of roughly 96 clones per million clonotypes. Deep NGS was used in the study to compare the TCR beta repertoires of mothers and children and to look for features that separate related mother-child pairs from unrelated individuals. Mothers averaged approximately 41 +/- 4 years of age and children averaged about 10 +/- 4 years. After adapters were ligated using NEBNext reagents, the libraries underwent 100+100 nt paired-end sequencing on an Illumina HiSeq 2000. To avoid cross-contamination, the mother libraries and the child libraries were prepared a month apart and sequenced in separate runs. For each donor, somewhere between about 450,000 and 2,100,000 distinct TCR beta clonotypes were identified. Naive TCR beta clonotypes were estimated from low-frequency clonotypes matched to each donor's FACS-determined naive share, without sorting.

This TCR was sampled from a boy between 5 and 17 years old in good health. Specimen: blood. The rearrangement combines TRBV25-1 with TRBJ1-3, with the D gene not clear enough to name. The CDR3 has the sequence CASGPSGNTIYF. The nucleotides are TGTGCCAGCGGGCCCTCTGGAAACACCATATATTTT.